The 7 T cell receptor beta chains below come from one sample, sequenced in a study of T cells in localized non-small cell lung cancer (dated by TCRdb to the early 2020s). The library was obtained by the immunoSEQ multiplex PCR assay. Held by TCRdb, this immuneACCESS table contains in-frame sequences only and omits some clones. Under half of the omission traces to an unresolved V gene where checked; the cause of the rest is unknown. The sample includes roughly 34,000 clones, with over 75% observed a single time. The ten largest clones capture roughly 4.2% of the sample. This material consisted of peripheral blood, taken before any cancer treatment. Every receptor here comes from a male donor older than 55 with stage III lung adenocarcinoma.

V gene TRBV28 combines with J gene TRBJ1-1, with no clear D. V lost 8 bases to trimming and J lost 10 bases, with 14 bases between them. Germline CDR1 reads MDHEN; CDR2 reads SYDVKM. This CDR3 spans 11 amino acids. The CDR3 here is CASHWRDRAFF. CDR3 coding DNA: TGTGCCAGCCATTGGAGGGATCGAGCTTTCTTT.

V usage is TRBV9 and J usage is TRBJ2-1; TRBD2 aligns across 8 bases. The CDR3 length is 16 residues. The V segment lost 2 bases and the J segment 1 base; nucleotides outside the gene matches: 5. The germline V gene encodes CDR1 SGDLS and CDR2 YYNGEE. CDR3: CASSVGGAQSYNEQFF. CDR3 bases: TGTGCCAGCAGCGTCGGGGGGGCCCAGTCCTACAATGAGCAGTTCTTC.

Only one count was recorded for this clone. The chain uses TRBV30 and TRBJ2-5; TRBD2 matches at 15 bases. The CDR3 sequence is 16 residues long. CDR1 GTSNPN and CDR2 SVGIG come from the germline V gene (reference sequence). Losses at the gene ends were 2 bases for V and 4 bases for J; bases not matched to a gene: 5. In nucleotides, the CDR3 is TGTGCCTGGAGTCGTGGACTAGCGGGGGGGCCAGAGACCCAGTACTTC. It yields the protein CAWSRGLAGGPETQYF.

The chain carries TRBV29-1 and TRBJ1-1; TRBD1 matches at 7 bases. Germline V gene sequence: CDR1 SQVTM, CDR2 ANQGSEA. CDR3 length: 14 amino acids. The junction had 8 bases not matched to a gene; V was cut back by 6 bases and J by 1 base. The CDR3 sequence: CSVATGTANTEAFF. The CDR3 DNA follows: TGCAGCGTGGCTACCGGGACAGCGAACACTGAAGCTTTCTTT.

The chain is built from TRBV28 and TRBJ1-1; D gene ambiguous. CDR1 is MDHEN and CDR2 is SYDVKM in the germline V gene. Between the trimmed V and J ends, which lost 3 bases and 10 bases, there was a span of 27 bases. This CDR3 region has 17 residues. The CDR3 loop is CASSLGGPFPSLRGAFF. For the CDR3, the DNA is TGTGCCAGCAGTTTGGGCGGGCCCTTCCCGTCATTGAGAGGAGCTTTCTTT.

V usage is TRBV2 and J usage is TRBJ1-3; TRBD1 is a possible D gene (5 bases). Looked up from germline, CDR1 is SNHLY and CDR2 is FYNNEI. The CDR3 totals 15 residues. V lost 8 bases and J lost 2, with 16 bases in between. This CDR3 reads CASSFGAGAGNTIYF. CDR3 sequence (DNA): TGTGCCAGCTCATTTGGTGCGGGGGCTGGAAACACCATATATTTT.

The chain joins TRBV7-9 to TRBJ2-3, with D perhaps TRBD1 or TRBD2 (5 bases each). Germline CDR1 and CDR2: SEHNR and FQNEAQ (reference sequence). The CDR3 is 16 residues long. V lost 1 base and J lost 0, with 11 bases in between. CDR3 protein: CASSLVSGPSTDTQYF. The CDR3 DNA sequence: TGTGCCAGCAGCTTAGTTTCGGGGCCCAGCACAGATACGCAGTATTTT.